The 7 T cell receptor beta chains presented below share a single source sample, sequenced in a study of control samples from healthy donors and cancer patients. Clones were sequenced by immunoSEQ multiplex PCR, and TCRdb holds only the in-frame ones, with some missing. Of just under 80,000 clones detected, about 90% appear once; the ten largest clones hold under 2.5%. The specimen was PBMCs. Source of these receptors: a woman aged 55-69 years with head and neck cancer.

The chain is built from TRBV19 and TRBJ1-1; D is perhaps TRBD1 (5 bases). Germline V gives CDR1 LNHDA, CDR2 SQIVND (reference sequence). The CDR3 totals 15 residues. V dropped 5 bases and J dropped 1 base, with 14 bases sitting between them. The CDR3 sequence is CASSQDPRGNTEAFF. The CDR3, as DNA: TGTGCCAGTAGTCAAGATCCTAGGGGGAACACTGAAGCTTTCTTT.

V and J are TRBV19 and TRBJ2-7; 10 bases are a match to TRBD2. The V gene end was trimmed by 8 bases and the J gene end by 5 bases; junction bases not matched to a gene: 15. Germline V lookup: CDR1 LNHDA, CDR2 SQIVND (reference sequence). This CDR3 has 16 amino acids. The CDR3 DNA reads as TGTGCCAGTCAAATTGGAGCGGGAGGGCCAAAGAACGAGCAGTACTTC. This sequence encodes CASQIGAGGPKNEQYF.

The genes are TRBV19 and TRBJ2-3, with a possible D match to TRBD1 (5 bases). V was trimmed by 3 bases and J by 4 bases, leaving 11 bases between them. Germline CDR1 and CDR2: LNHDA and SQIVND (reference sequence). The CDR3 contains 14 residues. The CDR3 loop is CASSIRGSADTQYF. The CDR3 DNA reads as TGTGCCAGTAGTATTAGGGGTTCCGCAGATACGCAGTATTTT. The full variable domain, with the rest looked up from reference TRBV19 and TRBJ2-3, is DGGITQSPKYLFRKEGQNVTLSCEQNLNHDAMYWYRQDPGQGLRLIYYSQIVNDFQKGDIAEGYSVSREKKESFPLTVTSAQKNPTAFYLCASSIRGSADTQYFGPGTRLTVL.

This chain uses TRBV19 with TRBJ1-5; TRBD1 agrees at 9 bases. Germline V gene lookup returns CDR1 LNHDA and CDR2 SQIVND (reference sequence). Trimming took 6 bases from V and 2 from J; bases not matched to a gene: 8. The length of the CDR3 is 16 residues. The CDR3 loop reads CASRRGQGDGNQPQHF. CDR3 in DNA: TGTGCCAGTAGAAGGGGACAGGGAGACGGCAATCAGCCCCAGCATTTT. Based on the CDR3 plus reference TRBV19 and TRBJ1-5, the full variable domain is DGGITQSPKYLFRKEGQNVTLSCEQNLNHDAMYWYRQDPGQGLRLIYYSQIVNDFQKGDIAEGYSVSREKKESFPLTVTSAQKNPTAFYLCASRRGQGDGNQPQHFGDGTRLSIL.

The CDR3 DNA sequence: TGTGCCTGGAGTGTCGGTGGGGGCTACGAGCAGTACTTC. Its protein is CAWSVGGGYEQYF. This chain links TRBV30 with TRBJ2-7; D is tentatively TRBD1 or TRBD2 (5 bases each). Germline CDR1 is GTSNPN and CDR2 is SVGIG (reference sequence). The CDR3 loop spans 13 amino acids. V was trimmed by 0 bases and J by 3 bases, leaving 9 bases between them.

This chain links TRBV30 with TRBJ2-5, with D tentatively TRBD2 (7 bases). Trimming removed 3 bases from V and 5 bases from J, with 22 bases in between. Germline V gene lookup returns CDR1 GTSNPN and CDR2 SVGIG (reference sequence). The CDR3 totals 16 residues. The chain's CDR3 is CAWRPRGRAFGETQYF. CDR3 DNA sequence: TGTGCCTGGAGGCCGAGGGGGAGGGCCTTCGGGGAGACCCAGTACTTC.

V gene TRBV2 combines with J gene TRBJ2-3, with 13 nucleotides matching TRBD2. CDR3 length: 16 residues. J was trimmed by 3 bases and V by 6 bases; bases with no gene match: 6. Looked up from germline, CDR1 is SNHLY and CDR2 is FYNNEI. The CDR3 sequence is CASRFPTSGRTDTQYF. The CDR3 region has the DNA TGTGCCAGCAGATTTCCGACTAGCGGGAGGACAGATACGCAGTATTTT.